These 11 T cell receptor beta chains were all obtained from the same sample, sequenced in a study of shared clonotypes between healthy human individuals (dated by TCRdb to 2020 to 2022). The receptor library was made with the immunoSEQ multiplex PCR assay. TCRdb retrieved this table from immuneACCESS and kept in-frame rearrangements only. Not all clones are present; in checked studies, unresolved V genes account for under half, and no reason is known for the remainder. Present in this sample are about 480,000 clones, about four fifths of which were seen just once. 10% to 15% of the sample is held by the ten biggest clonotypes. The sequenced sample consisted of PBMCs. These receptors all come from a woman in her thirties or forties in good health. Some clones in this sample may be carry-over from other donors' samples.

The chain employs TRBV5-1 and TRBJ1-2, with 9 positions matching TRBD1. With 6 bases clipped from V and 6 bases from J, the junction kept 9 bases outside the gene matches. The CDR3 consists of 14 residues. Germline values: CDR1 SGHRS, CDR2 YFSETQ. The CDR3 nucleotides read TGCGCCAGCAAACCCGGGACAGGGCAAAATGGCTACACCTTC. The encoded protein is CASKPGTGQNGYTF.

The chain uses TRBV10-3 and TRBJ2-1; 8 bases map to TRBD2. This CDR3 is built from 15 residues. The germline V gene encodes CDR1 ENHRY and CDR2 SYGVKD. Germline trimming cut 7 bases from V and 6 bases from J; bases unmatched to any gene: 11. The CDR3 coding sequence is TGTGCCATCATGAGCAGCGGGAGAGGTGGCAATGAGCAGTTCTTC. It yields the protein CAIMSSGRGGNEQFF.

V is TRBV5-4 and J is TRBJ1-2; D is unresolved. This CDR3 has 13 residues. CDR1 is SGHNT, CDR2 YYREEE, per germline (reference sequence). V lost 3 bases to trimming and J lost 3 bases, with 9 bases between them. The CDR3 nucleotides read TGTGCCAGCAGCTCCCCGGGATACTATGGCTACACCTTC. Translating gives CASSSPGYYGYTF. Full variable domain (outside the CDR3, taken from reference TRBV5-4 and TRBJ1-2): ETGVTQSPTHLIKTRGQQVTLRCSSQSGHNTVSWYQQALGQGPQFIFQYYREEENGRGNFPPRFSGLQFPNYSSELNVNALELDDSALYLCASSSPGYYGYTFGSGTRLTVV.

The table lists this clone with a count of one. The V and J genes are TRBV19 and TRBJ1-2, with D uncertain. Germline V gene sequence: CDR1 LNHDA, CDR2 SQIVND (reference sequence). The CDR3 totals 13 residues. The ends were cut back, 6 bases at V and 1 base at J, with 9 bases in the middle. CDR3 DNA: TGTGCCAGTAGCTCCAACGTTAACTATGGCTACACCTTC. Amino acid sequence: CASSSNVNYGYTF.

Comment on this clone: The same CDR3 also results from other DNA sequences found in this sample. This chain joins TRBV5-6 and TRBJ1-3; the match to TRBD1 covers 8 bases. Looked up from germline, CDR1 is SGHDT and CDR2 is YYEEEE. After removal of 2 bases from V and 4 bases from J, the junction contained 2 bases not matched to a gene. The CDR3 has 14 amino acids. The CDR3 bases are TGTGCCAGCAGCTTCAGGGGGCCAGGAAACACCATATATTTT. Protein product: CASSFRGPGNTIYF.

The chain has TRBV2 and TRBJ2-5; no definite D call. The CDR3 extends over 13 amino acids. V lost 4 bases, J lost 5 bases, and 11 bases lay in between. Germline V gives CDR1 SNHLY, CDR2 FYNNEI. The CDR3 is CASSGGWVETQYF. The CDR3 nucleotides are TGTGCCAGCAGTGGCGGCTGGGTGGAGACCCAGTACTTC.

In the case of this clone: A read error may be the cause here, since a much bigger clone is one base away. This rearrangement joins TRBV2 to TRBJ2-7; D tentatively fits TRBD1 or TRBD2 (5 bases each). The CDR3 runs 16 residues. The ends were cut back, 1 base at V and 2 bases at J, with 15 bases in the middle. The germline gives CDR1 SNHLY, CDR2 FYNNEI. The CDR3 loop is CASSEGVGTAPYEQYF. CDR3 DNA: TGTGCCAGCAGTGAAGGGGTCGGGACGGCCCCCTACGAGCAGTACTTC.

This rearrangement joins TRBV7-3 to TRBJ2-3; 7 positions agree with TRBD1. V shed 5 bases, J shed 2 bases, and the junction held 7 bases outside the gene matches. This CDR3 region has 15 residues. Germline CDR1 reads SGHTA; CDR2 reads FQGTGA. The CDR3 reads CASSPDRTYTDTQYF. The CDR3 region has the DNA TGTGCCAGCAGCCCGGACAGGACGTACACAGATACGCAGTATTTT.

The chain recombines TRBV29-1 with TRBJ2-5; 15 positions agree with TRBD2. The CDR3 sequence is 17 residues long. Germline V gene lookup returns CDR1 SQVTM and CDR2 ANQGSEA. The V segment lost 6 bases and the J segment 5 bases; nucleotides outside the gene matches: 13. Written as DNA, the CDR3 is TGCAGCGTAGGACTAGCGGGAGGGCCTGGGCTTAAGGAGACCCAGTACTTC. Protein sequence: CSVGLAGGPGLKETQYF.

Ten or more counts support this clone. Other DNA sequences of this sample code for an identical CDR3. The chain couples TRBV28 to TRBJ1-1; D unclear. The CDR3 runs to 14 residues. Trimming removed 8 bases at V and 5 bases at J, with 18 bases between. CDR1 MDHEN and CDR2 SYDVKM come from the germline V gene. The CDR3 nucleotides are TGTGCCAGCGGGATTCAGGTCGAGACGACTGAAGCTTTCTTT. It is translated as CASGIQVETTEAFF.

The V and J genes are TRBV16 and TRBJ2-7; D is ambiguous. Per the germline V gene, CDR1 is KGHSY and CDR2 is FQNENV. The CDR3 is 15 residues long. The V end was cut by 0 bases, the J end by 0 bases, with 9 bases between. This CDR3 is CASSQSGSTSYEQYF. The CDR3 DNA follows: TGTGCCAGCAGCCAATCAGGATCAACCTCCTACGAGCAGTACTTC.